This T cell receptor beta chain stems from a study of OX40 agonist ivuxolimab in advanced cancers. The wider study: Dose-escalation patients were diagnosed with hepatocellular carcinoma, melanoma, renal cell cancer or head and neck cancer. A male proportion of 82.7% was recorded, with mean age around 60 years and range about 23 to 90. Points from the study as a whole: Low normalized T-cell clonal expansion was additionally recorded for some nonresponders.

At cycle 4 day 1, cycle 7 day 1, and baseline, blood was sampled. This table comes from immunoSEQ multiplex PCR, and its TCRdb copy is limited to in-frame clones, with some not included. The table has some 69,000 clones, about 89% seen once. This clone came up a few times. Its target is not known. This material consisted of CD4+ or CD8+ T cells sorted from blood, taken in a trial of the OX40 agonist ivuxolimab. This receptor was taken from an adult with an advanced solid tumor such as melanoma, head and neck, liver or kidney cancer.

DNA of the CDR3: TGTGCCAGCAGTTCAGGACAGAACTATGGCTACACCTTC. Amino acids: CASSSGQNYGYTF. This chain joins TRBV28 and TRBJ1-2, with D tentatively TRBD1 (6 bases). Germline V gene sequence: CDR1 MDHEN, CDR2 SYDVKM. The V end lost 4 bases, the J end lost 2 bases, and 8 bases lay between the germline ends. CDR3 length: 13 residues.